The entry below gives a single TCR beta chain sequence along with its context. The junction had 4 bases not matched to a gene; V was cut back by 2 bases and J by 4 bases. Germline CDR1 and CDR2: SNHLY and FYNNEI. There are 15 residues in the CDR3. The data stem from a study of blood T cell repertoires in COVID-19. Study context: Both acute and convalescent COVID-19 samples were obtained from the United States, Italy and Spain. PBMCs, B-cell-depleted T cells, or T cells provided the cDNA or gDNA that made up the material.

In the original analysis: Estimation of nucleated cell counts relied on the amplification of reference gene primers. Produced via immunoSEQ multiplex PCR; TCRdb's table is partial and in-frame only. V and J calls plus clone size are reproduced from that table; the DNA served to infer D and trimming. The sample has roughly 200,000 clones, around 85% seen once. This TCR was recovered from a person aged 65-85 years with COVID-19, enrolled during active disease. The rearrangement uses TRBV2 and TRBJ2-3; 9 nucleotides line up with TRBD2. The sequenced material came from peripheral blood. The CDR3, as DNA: TGTGCCAGCAGTGAACGAGCGGGGGGTCCAGATACGCAGTATTTT. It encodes CASSERAGGPDTQYF.